This TCR beta chain was identified during a study of T-cell reconstitution after alpha-beta-depleted transplantation in children (dated by TCRdb to the mid-2010s). About the full investigation: Using TCR repertoire profiling, the study quantitatively followed how T-cell immune reconstitution unfolded in children after TCRalphabeta/CD19-depleted allogeneic hematopoietic cell transplantation. What the research found in general, with its limitations: About two months after transplant, the apparently early recovery of alphabetaT-cell counts reportedly depended on just several hundred clones that had expanded rapidly and came from non-depleted graft cells. Hyperexpanded clone frequencies declined over subsequent months; after one year, T-cell counts and TCRbeta diversity were mostly attributed to newly produced T cells. The high TCRbeta diversity at day 60 in some patients was ascribed to recipient T cells and intrathymic progenitors that had survived conditioning.

This clonotype was seen ten or more times. The specificity of this receptor is unknown. Base qualities are not recorded, but no much larger clone differs from it by a single base. The method behind the library was PCR. Sequencing was performed on an Illumina HiSeq 2500. TCR library preparation used molecular barcoding, with unique molecular identifiers applied to normalize quantification of the TCRbeta repertoire. TCRdb handled the public reads itself, with Q25 trimming in fastp and clone calling in MiXCR, and kept productive beta chains. Rows with a matching CDR3 protein are joined into one entry that keeps the most common DNA and genes. In this sample the table shows about 640,000 distinct CDR3 sequences, under 15% of which occur a single time. In total, the top ten clones hold about 2.2% of the sample. Measured from the cysteine to the phenylalanine, the CDR3 is 13 residues long. Kept here is only the CDR3 DNA, which spans 39 bases and is read in frame from base 1. V is pared back by 5 bases and J by 5 bases, with 7 bases lying between the germline termini. Taken from the germline V gene (reference sequence), the CDR1 and CDR2 loops are SEHNR and FQNEAQ.

Interpreted using the paper, the treatment or condition label stands for: allogeneic hematopoietic cell transplantation with graft depleted of TCRalphabeta T cells and CD19 B cells. The transplant recipients were children given TCRalphabeta/CD19-depleted allogeneic hematopoietic cell grafts. The specimen comprised PBMCs, mostly from graft donor cells, sampled 360 days after TCRalphabeta/CD19-depleted stem cell transplant. The sequence came from a male patient under 18 who had a stem cell transplant for acute myeloid leukemia, so the T cells may come from the graft donor. Recombination linked TRBV7-9 to TRBJ1-6, with TRBD1 as a weak D call on 5 bases. The nucleotides read TGTGCCAGCAGCAAACAGGATAATTCACCCCTCCACTTT. This codes for CASSKQDNSPLHF.